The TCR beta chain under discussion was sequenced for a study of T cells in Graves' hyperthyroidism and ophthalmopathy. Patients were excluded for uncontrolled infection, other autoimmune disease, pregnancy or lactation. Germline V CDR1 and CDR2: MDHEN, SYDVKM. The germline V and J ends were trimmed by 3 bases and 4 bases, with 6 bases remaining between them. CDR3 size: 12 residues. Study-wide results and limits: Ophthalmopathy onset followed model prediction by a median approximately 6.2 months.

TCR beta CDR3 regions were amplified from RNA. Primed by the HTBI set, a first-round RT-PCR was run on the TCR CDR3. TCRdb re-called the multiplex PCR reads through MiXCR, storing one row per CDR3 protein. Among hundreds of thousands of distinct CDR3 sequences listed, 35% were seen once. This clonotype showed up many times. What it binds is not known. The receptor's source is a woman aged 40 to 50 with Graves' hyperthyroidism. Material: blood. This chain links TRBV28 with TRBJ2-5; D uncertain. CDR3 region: CASSFSAETQYF. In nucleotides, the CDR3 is TGTGCCAGCAGTTTCTCGGCAGAGACCCAGTACTTC.